The T cell receptor (beta chain) under discussion was sequenced for a study of blood T cell repertoires in COVID-19. The CDR3 has 14 amino acids. The germline CDR1 and CDR2 sequences are MNHEY and SVGAGI. V was pared by 6 bases and J by 1 base, with 5 bases of the junction left unmatched. The data were produced by immunoSEQ multiplex PCR, yet TCRdb's version contains in-frame clones alone and is incomplete. The sample includes some 62,000 clones, around 73% seen only once; the top ten take approximately 15%. What was sequenced was peripheral blood. The genes are TRBV6-5 and TRBJ1-1; 7 bases are shared with TRBD1. This TCR derives from a man aged 55-75 years with COVID-19, enrolled during active disease. CDR3 protein: CASRRTGANTEAFF. For the CDR3, the DNA is TGTGCCAGCAGAAGAACAGGGGCGAACACTGAAGCTTTCTTT.